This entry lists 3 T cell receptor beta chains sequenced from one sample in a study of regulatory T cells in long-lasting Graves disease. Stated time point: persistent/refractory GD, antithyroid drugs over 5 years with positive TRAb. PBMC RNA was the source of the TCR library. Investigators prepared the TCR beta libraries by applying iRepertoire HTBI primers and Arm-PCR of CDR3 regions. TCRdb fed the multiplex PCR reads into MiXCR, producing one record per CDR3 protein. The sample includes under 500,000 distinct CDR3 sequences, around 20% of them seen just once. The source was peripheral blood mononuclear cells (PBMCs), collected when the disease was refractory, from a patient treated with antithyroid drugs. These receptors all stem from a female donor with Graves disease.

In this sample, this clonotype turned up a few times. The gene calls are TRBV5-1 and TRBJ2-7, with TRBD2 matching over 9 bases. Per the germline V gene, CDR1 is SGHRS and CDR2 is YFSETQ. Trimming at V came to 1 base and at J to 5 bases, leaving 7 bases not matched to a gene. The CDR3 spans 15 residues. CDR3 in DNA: TGCGCCAGCAGCTTGATTAGCGGGAGTTTCCACGAGCAGTACTTC. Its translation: CASSLISGSFHEQYF.

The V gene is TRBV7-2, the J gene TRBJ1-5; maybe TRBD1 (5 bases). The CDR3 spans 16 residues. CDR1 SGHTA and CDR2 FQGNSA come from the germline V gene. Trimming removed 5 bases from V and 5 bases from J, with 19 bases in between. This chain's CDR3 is CASSGDWPGTDQPQHF. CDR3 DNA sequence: TGTGCCAGCAGCGGAGACTGGCCGGGGACGGATCAGCCCCAGCATTTT.

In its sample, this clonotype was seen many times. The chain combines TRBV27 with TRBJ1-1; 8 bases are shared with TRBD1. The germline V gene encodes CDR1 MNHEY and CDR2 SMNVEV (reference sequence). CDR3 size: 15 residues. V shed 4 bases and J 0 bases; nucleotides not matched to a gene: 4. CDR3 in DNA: TGTGCCAGCAGTTCCGACAGGGGAATGAACACTGAAGCTTTCTTT. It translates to CASSSDRGMNTEAFF.